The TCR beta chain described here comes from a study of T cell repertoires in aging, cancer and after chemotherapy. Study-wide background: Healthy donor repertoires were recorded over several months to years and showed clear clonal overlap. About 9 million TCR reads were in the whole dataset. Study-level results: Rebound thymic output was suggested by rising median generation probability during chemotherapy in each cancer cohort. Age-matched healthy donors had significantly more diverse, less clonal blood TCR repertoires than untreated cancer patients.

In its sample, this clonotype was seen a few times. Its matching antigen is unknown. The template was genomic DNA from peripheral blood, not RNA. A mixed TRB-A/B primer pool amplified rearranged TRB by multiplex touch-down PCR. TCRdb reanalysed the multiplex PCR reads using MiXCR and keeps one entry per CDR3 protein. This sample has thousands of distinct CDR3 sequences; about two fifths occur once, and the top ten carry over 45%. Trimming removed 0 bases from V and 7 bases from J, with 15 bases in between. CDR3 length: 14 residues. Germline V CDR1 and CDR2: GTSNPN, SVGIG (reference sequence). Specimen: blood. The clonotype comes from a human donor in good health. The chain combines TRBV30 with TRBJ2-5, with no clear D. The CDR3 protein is CAWSVGQYIGTQYF. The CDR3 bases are TGTGCCTGGAGTGTAGGGCAGTATATCGGGACCCAGTACTTC.